This T cell receptor (beta chain) was captured in a study of regulatory T cells in long-lasting Graves disease. Noted time point: newly diagnosed GD, antithyroid drugs for less than 3 months. Researchers made the TCR library from RNA that was extracted from PBMCs. In building TCR beta libraries, iRepertoire HTBI primers were used together with Arm-PCR of CDR3 regions. TCRdb reanalysed the multiplex PCR reads using MiXCR and keeps one entry per CDR3 protein. The data hold roughly 560,000 distinct CDR3 sequences, with roughly 15% observed a single time. The germline CDR1 and CDR2 sequences are SEHNR and FQNEAQ (reference sequence). The CDR3 totals 13 residues. The ends were cut back, 1 base at V and 5 bases at J, with 6 bases in the middle. This clonotype was seen at least ten times. This sample also appeared in a second study, on T cells in Graves' hyperthyroidism and ophthalmopathy.

The starting material was peripheral blood mononuclear cells (PBMCs), obtained at new diagnosis, from a patient treated with antithyroid drugs. This receptor was taken from a woman aged 40 to 65 with Graves disease. This chain joins TRBV7-9 and TRBJ1-3, with D unresolved. This CDR3 is CASSLGPRNTIYF. CDR3 bases: TGTGCCAGCAGCTTAGGGCCCCGAAACACCATATATTTT. The whole variable domain, remainder taken from reference TRBV7-9 and TRBJ1-3, is DTGVSQNPRHKITKRGQNVTFRCDPISEHNRLYWYRQTLGQGPEFLTYFQNEAQLEKSRLLSDRFSAERPKGSFSTLEIQRTEQGDSAMYLCASSLGPRNTIYFGEGSWLTVV.